This entry lists 21 T cell receptor beta chains sequenced from one sample in a study of immune evolution from preneoplasia to lung adenocarcinoma. Sequenced by immunoSEQ multiplex PCR; TCRdb stores in-frame clones only, minus some. The table shows fewer than 2,000 clones, with around 86% occurring only once. Sequenced input: FFPE adjacent normal lung tissue. All receptors derive from a person aged 70 to 85 with lung adenocarcinoma.

The chain employs TRBV7-3 and TRBJ1-1; D call uncertain. Deletions cut 5 bases from V and 5 bases from J, with 12 bases between. The germline gives CDR1 SGHTA, CDR2 FQGTGA. This CDR3 spans 13 amino acids. CDR3 protein: CASSPGRVTEAFF. The CDR3 nucleotides read TGTGCCAGCAGCCCCGGGAGGGTTACTGAAGCTTTCTTT.

The rearrangement uses TRBV19 and TRBJ2-3; D might be TRBD1 (6 bases). Germline lookup yields CDR1 LNHDA and CDR2 SQIVND (reference sequence). This CDR3 is built from 13 residues. V lost 6 bases and J lost 6, with 13 bases in between. The chain's CDR3 is CASRAQGIDTQYF. Written as DNA, the CDR3 is TGTGCCAGTAGAGCACAGGGTATCGATACGCAGTATTTT.

The chain employs TRBV2 and TRBJ2-1; D call uncertain. Germline CDR1 reads SNHLY; CDR2 reads FYNNEI. This CDR3 has 16 amino acids. V was trimmed by 1 base and J by 2 bases, leaving 12 bases between them. This CDR3 is CASSEEGGLAYNEQFF. The CDR3 coding sequence is TGTGCCAGCAGTGAAGAGGGCGGCCTTGCCTACAATGAGCAGTTCTTC.

The rearrangement links TRBV6-5 to TRBJ1-2; 8 nucleotides agree with TRBD1. CDR1 and CDR2 from the germline V gene are MNHEY and SVGAGI. After removal of 6 bases from V and 8 bases from J, the junction contained 14 bases not matched to a gene. The CDR3 contains 15 residues. CDR3 amino acids: CASSNAFGQGYGYTF. In DNA, the CDR3 is TGTGCCAGCAGCAATGCGTTTGGACAGGGATACGGCTACACCTTC.

The rearrangement joins TRBV7-3 to TRBJ2-1; tentatively, D is TRBD1 (5 bases). The V gene's germline CDR1 is SGHTA and CDR2 FQGTGA. V was clipped by 1 base and J by 6 bases, with 13 bases between them. This CDR3 contains 15 residues. The CDR3 reads CASSLSAGLGNEQFF. CDR3 nucleotide sequence: TGTGCCAGCAGCTTAAGTGCAGGGTTGGGCAATGAGCAGTTCTTC.

The CDR3 here is CASSPSPGQGTSPSTQYF. DNA of the CDR3: TGTGCCAGCTCACCGTCTCCGGGACAGGGGACATCCCCAAGTACCCAGTACTTC. The chain is built from TRBV18 and TRBJ2-5, with 10 positions matching TRBD1. After removal of 3 bases from V and 8 bases from J, the junction contained 18 bases not matched to a gene. This CDR3 contains 18 residues. The germline V gene encodes CDR1 KGHSH and CDR2 LQKENI.

The V and J genes are TRBV9 and TRBJ1-4, with TRBD1 matching 8 bases. The CDR3 runs 14 residues. Germline V gene data show CDR1 as SGDLS and CDR2 as YYNGEE. V lost 3 bases, J lost 8 bases, and 6 bases stayed unmatched. The CDR3 DNA is TGTGCCAGCAGCGCGGTCACAGGGGGGGAAAAACTGTTTTTT. Protein: CASSAVTGGEKLFF.

V is TRBV7-9 and J is TRBJ2-1; D perhaps matches TRBD1 (6 bases). The CDR3 length is 13 residues. The germline gives CDR1 SEHNR, CDR2 FQNEAQ (reference sequence). The V gene lost 1 base and the J gene lost 5 bases, with 6 bases spanning the gap. The CDR3 spells CASSLDRDNEQFF. The CDR3 DNA is TGTGCCAGCAGCTTAGACAGGGACAATGAGCAGTTCTTC.

V is TRBV5-6 and J is TRBJ1-6, with D hard to call. Germline CDR1 and CDR2: SGHDT and YYEEEE. CDR3 length equals 13 residues. The germline V and J ends were trimmed by 6 bases and 3 bases, with 7 bases remaining between them. The CDR3 spells CASMNNYNSPLHF. CDR3 in DNA: TGTGCCAGCATGAACAACTATAATTCACCCCTCCACTTT. The full variable domain, in which reference TRBV5-6 and TRBJ1-6 provide the parts outside the CDR3, is DAGVTQSPTHLIKTRGQQVTLRCSPKSGHDTVSWYQQALGQGPQFIFQYYEEEERQRGNFPDRFSGHQFPNYSSELNVNALLLGDSALYLCASMNNYNSPLHFGNGTRLTVT.

The J gene is TRBJ2-2, the V gene TRBV6-4; 10 bases fit TRBD2. The germline V gene has CDR1 MRHNA and CDR2 SNTAGT. After removal of 6 bases from V and 9 bases from J, the junction contained 10 bases not matched to a gene. This CDR3 has 15 amino acids. The CDR3 region is CASSHTTSGDRELFF. For the CDR3, the DNA is TGTGCCAGCAGCCACACCACTAGCGGGGACAGGGAGCTGTTTTTT.

This rearrangement joins TRBV6-5 to TRBJ1-6; possible D gene TRBD1, 5 bases. V lost 10 bases, J lost 7 bases, and 17 bases lay in between. From germline, CDR1 is MNHEY and CDR2 SVGAGI. The CDR3 is 14 residues long. CDR3 coding DNA: TGTGCCACAACCCCGGGGCAGGGAAATTCACCCCTCCACTTT. Its translation: CATTPGQGNSPLHF.

This rearrangement joins TRBV6-5 to TRBJ1-1; D not certain. V lost 6 bases and J lost 3, with 14 bases in between. The CDR3 covers 14 residues. In germline, CDR1 is MNHEY, CDR2 SVGAGI. CDR3 sequence reads: CASRKVGRDTEAFF. Written as DNA, the CDR3 is TGTGCCAGCAGGAAAGTGGGGAGGGACACTGAAGCTTTCTTT.

Details on this clone: The germline gene is not matched at one end of the junction; a read error may be the cause. The rearrangement joins TRBV30 to TRBJ1-1; a possible D gene is TRBD1 (5 bases). The CDR3 loop spans 14 amino acids. The germline V gene encodes CDR1 GTSNPN and CDR2 SVGIG (reference sequence). CDR3 nucleotides: TGTGCCTGGAGCTTCGGGACTCGGAACATTGAAGCTTTCTTT. As protein: CAWSFGTRNIEAFF.

The V call is TRBV2, the J call TRBJ2-7, with 9 bases that match TRBD2. Per germline, CDR1 SNHLY and CDR2 FYNNEI. This CDR3 is 15 amino acids long. V dropped 1 base and J dropped 6; count of bases not matched to a gene: 7. The CDR3 bases are TGTGCCAGCAGTGAAGAGGCTAGCGGGGCTCTCGAGCAGTACTTC. It specifies CASSEEASGALEQYF.

This chain uses TRBV6-1 with TRBJ2-7; maybe TRBD2 (6 bases). CDR1 is MNHNS, CDR2 SASEGT, per germline. Trimming removed 0 bases from V and 6 bases from J, with 9 bases in between. The CDR3 extends over 13 amino acids. This chain's CDR3 is CASSEAPGVEQYF. CDR3 in DNA: TGTGCCAGCAGTGAAGCGCCGGGGGTCGAGCAGTACTTC.

The chain carries TRBV6-6 and TRBJ1-3; 12 bases line up with TRBD1. V dropped 5 bases and J dropped 4; count of bases not matched to a gene: 3. Germline V CDR1 and CDR2: MNHNY, SVGAGI (reference sequence). The CDR3 loop spans 15 amino acids. CDR3 protein: CASSLGQGAGNTIYF. The DNA for the CDR3 is TGTGCCAGCAGTCTGGGACAGGGGGCAGGAAACACCATATATTTT.

This chain uses TRBV6-6 with TRBJ1-1; 9 bases align to TRBD1. The ends lost 6 bases at V and 4 bases at J; junction bases unmatched: 3. Germline V lookup: CDR1 MNHNY, CDR2 SVGAGI (reference sequence). The CDR3 covers 13 residues. The CDR3 is CASRGTGSTEAFF. CDR3 DNA sequence: TGTGCCAGCAGGGGGACAGGGAGCACTGAAGCTTTCTTT.

This rearrangement joins TRBV2 to TRBJ2-2; D uncertain. This CDR3 comprises 12 residues. V gave up 5 bases and J gave up 9 bases, with 10 bases separating them. The germline CDR1 and CDR2 sequences are SNHLY and FYNNEI. The CDR3: CASSIEFRELFF. The CDR3 DNA reads TGTGCCAGCAGTATCGAGTTTCGGGAGCTGTTTTTT.

This chain links TRBV4-1 with TRBJ1-1, with 8 bases aligning to TRBD1. Germline CDR1 reads MGHRA; CDR2 reads YSYEKL. V shed 6 bases and J 5 bases; nucleotides not matched to a gene: 8. CDR3 length equals 14 residues. The CDR3 sequence is CASRPPGQVTEAFF. DNA of the CDR3: TGCGCCAGCAGACCCCCGGGACAGGTAACTGAAGCTTTCTTT.

This clone was found a few times. V usage is TRBV5-1 and J usage is TRBJ2-5; TRBD2 agrees at 7 bases. J was trimmed by 7 bases and V by 0 bases; bases with no gene match: 3. This CDR3 spans 13 amino acids. In germline, CDR1 is SGHRS, CDR2 YFSETQ. The CDR3 DNA follows: TGCGCCAGCAGCTTGGGGCAGCGGGGGACCCAGTACTTC. This translates into CASSLGQRGTQYF.

V is TRBV5-6 and J is TRBJ2-7, with a tentative D call TRBD1 (6 bases). CDR1 and CDR2 (germline): SGHDT, YYEEEE. This CDR3 contains 16 residues. The V end was cut by 4 bases, the J end by 4 bases, with 21 bases between. The CDR3 protein is CASSPPVGQRRYEQYF. CDR3 coding DNA: TGTGCCAGCAGCCCCCCAGTGGGACAAAGAAGGTACGAGCAGTACTTC.